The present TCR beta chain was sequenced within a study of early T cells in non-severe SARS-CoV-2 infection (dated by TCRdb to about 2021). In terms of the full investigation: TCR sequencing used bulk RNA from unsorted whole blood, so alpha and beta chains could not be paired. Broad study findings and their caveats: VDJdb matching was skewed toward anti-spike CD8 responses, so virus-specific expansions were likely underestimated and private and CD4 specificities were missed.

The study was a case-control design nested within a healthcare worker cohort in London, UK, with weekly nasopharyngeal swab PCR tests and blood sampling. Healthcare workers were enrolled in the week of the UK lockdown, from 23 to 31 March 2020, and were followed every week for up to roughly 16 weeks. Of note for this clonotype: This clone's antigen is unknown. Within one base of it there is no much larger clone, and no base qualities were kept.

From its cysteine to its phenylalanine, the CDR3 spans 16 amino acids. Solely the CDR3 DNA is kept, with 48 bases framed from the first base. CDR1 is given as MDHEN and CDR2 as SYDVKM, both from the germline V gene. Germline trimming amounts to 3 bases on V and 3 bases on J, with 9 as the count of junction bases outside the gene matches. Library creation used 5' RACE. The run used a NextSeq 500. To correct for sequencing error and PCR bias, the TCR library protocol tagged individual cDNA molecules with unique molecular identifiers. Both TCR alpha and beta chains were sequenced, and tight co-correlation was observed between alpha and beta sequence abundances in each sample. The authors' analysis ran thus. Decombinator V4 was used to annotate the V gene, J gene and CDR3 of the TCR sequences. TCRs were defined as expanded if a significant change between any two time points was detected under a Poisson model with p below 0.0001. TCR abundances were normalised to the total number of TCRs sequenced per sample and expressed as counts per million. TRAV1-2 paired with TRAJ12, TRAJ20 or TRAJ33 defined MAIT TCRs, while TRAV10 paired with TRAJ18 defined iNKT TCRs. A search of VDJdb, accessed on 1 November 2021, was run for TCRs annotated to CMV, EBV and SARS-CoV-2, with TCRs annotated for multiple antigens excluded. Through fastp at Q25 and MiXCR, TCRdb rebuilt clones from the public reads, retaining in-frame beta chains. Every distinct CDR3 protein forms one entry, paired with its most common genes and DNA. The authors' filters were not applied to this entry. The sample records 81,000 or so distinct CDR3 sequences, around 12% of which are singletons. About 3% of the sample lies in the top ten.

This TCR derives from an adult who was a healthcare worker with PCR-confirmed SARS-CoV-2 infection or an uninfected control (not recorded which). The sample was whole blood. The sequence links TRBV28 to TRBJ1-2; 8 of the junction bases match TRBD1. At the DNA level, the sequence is TGTGCCAGCAGTTTCGGGGCAGGGGGCGCGTACTATGGCTACACCTTC. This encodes CASSFGAGGAYYGYTF.